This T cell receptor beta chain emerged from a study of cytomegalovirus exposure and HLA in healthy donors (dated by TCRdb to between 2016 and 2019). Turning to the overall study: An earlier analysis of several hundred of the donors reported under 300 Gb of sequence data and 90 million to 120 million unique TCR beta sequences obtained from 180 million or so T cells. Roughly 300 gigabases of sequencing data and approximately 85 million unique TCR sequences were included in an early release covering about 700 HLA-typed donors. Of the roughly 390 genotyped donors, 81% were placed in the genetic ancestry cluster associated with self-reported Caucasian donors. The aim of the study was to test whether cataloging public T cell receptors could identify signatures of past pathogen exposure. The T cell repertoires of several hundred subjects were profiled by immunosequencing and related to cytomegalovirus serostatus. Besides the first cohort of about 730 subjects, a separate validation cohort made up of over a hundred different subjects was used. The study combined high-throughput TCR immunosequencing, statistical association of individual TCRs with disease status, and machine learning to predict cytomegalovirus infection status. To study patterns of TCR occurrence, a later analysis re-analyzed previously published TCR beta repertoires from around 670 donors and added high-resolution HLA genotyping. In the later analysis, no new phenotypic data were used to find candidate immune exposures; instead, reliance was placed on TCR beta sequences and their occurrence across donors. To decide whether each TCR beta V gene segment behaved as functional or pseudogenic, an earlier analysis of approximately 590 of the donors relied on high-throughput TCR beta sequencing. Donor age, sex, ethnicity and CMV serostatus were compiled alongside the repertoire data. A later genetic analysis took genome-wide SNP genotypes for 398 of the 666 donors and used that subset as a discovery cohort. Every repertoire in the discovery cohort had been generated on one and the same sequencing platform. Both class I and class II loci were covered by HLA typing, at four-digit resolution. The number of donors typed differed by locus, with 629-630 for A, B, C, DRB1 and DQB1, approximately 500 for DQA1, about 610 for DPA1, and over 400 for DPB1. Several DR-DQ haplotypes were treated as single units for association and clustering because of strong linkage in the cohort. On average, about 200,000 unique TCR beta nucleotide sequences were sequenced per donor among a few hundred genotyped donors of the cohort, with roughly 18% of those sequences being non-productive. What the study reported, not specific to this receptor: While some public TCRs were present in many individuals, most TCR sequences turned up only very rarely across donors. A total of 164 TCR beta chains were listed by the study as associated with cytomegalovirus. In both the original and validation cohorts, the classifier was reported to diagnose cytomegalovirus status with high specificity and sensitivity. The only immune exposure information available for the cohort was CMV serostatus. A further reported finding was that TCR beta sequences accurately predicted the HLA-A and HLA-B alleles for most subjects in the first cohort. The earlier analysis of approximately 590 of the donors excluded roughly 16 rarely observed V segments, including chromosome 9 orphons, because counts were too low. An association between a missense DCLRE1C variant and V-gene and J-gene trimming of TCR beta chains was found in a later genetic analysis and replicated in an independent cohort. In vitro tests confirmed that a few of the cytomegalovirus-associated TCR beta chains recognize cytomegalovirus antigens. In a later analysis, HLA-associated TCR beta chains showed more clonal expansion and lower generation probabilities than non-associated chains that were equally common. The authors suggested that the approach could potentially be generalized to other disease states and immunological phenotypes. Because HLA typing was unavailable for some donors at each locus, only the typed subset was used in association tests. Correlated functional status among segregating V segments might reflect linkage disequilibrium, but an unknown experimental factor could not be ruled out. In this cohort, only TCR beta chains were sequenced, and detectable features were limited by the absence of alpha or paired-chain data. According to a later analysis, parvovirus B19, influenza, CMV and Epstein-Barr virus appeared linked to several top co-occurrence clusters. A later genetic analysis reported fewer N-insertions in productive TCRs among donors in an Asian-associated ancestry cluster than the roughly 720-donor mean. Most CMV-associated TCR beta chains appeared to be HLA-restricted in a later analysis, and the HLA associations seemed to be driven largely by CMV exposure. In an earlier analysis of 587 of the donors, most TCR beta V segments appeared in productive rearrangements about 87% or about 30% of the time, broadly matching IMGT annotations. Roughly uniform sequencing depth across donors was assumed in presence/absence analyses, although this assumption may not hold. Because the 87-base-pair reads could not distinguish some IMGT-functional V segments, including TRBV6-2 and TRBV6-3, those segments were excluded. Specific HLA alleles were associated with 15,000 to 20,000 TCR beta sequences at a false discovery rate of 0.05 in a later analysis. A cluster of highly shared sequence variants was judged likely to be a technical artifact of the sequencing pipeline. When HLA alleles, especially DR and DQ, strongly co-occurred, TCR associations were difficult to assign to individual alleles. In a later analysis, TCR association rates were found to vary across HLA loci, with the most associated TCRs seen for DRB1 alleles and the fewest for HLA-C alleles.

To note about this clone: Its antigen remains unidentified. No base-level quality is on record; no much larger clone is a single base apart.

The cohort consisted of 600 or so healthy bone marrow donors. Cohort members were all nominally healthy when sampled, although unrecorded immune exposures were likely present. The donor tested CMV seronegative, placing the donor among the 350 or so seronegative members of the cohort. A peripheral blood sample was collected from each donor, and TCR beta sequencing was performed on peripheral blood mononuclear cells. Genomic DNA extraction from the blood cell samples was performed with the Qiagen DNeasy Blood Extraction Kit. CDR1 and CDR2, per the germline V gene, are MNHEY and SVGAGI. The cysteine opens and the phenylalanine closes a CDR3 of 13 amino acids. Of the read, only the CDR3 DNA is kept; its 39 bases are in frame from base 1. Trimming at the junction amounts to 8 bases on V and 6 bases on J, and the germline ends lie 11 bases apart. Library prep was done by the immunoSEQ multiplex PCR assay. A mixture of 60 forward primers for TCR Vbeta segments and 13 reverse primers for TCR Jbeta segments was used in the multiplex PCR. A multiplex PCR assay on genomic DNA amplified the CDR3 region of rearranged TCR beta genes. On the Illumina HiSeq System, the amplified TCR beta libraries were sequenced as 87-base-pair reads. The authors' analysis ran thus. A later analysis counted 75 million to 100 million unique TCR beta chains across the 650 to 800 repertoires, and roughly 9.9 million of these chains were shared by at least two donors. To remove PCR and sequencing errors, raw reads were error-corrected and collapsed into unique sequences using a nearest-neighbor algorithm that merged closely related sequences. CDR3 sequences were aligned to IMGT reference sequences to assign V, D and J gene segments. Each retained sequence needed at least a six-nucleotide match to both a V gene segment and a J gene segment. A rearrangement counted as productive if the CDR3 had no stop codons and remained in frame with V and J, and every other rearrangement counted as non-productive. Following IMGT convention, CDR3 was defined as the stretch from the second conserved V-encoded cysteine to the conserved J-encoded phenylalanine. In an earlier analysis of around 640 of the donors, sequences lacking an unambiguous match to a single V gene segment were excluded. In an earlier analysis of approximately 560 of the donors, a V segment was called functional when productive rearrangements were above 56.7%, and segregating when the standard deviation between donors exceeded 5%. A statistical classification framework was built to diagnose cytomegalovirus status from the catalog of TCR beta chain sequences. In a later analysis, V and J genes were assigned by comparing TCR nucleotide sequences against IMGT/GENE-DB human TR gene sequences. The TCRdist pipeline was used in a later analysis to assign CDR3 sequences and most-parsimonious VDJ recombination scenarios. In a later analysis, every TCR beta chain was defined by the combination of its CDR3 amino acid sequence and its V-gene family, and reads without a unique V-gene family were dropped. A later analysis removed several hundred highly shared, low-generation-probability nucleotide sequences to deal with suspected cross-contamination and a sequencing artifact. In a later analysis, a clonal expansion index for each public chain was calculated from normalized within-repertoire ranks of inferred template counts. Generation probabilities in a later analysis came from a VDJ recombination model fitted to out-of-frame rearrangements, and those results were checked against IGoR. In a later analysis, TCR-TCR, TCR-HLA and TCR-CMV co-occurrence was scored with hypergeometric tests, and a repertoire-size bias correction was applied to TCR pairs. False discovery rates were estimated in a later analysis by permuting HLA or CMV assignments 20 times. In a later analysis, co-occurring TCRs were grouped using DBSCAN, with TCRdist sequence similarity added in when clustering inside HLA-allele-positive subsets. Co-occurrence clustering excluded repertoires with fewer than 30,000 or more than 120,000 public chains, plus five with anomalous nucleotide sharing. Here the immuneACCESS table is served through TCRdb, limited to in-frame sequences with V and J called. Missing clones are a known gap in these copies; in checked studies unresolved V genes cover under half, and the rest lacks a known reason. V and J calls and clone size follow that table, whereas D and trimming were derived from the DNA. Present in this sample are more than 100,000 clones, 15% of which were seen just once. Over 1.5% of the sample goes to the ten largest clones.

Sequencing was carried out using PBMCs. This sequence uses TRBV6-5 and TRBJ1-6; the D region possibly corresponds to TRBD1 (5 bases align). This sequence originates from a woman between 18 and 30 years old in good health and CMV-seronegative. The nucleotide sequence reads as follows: TGTGCCAGCGGGGGGAAAGGTAATTCACCCCTCCACTTT. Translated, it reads CASGGKGNSPLHF.